The next 25 T cell receptor beta chains were all read from a single sample in a study of T cell repertoires in cytomegalovirus infection. One entry per CDR3 protein, called by TCRdb with MiXCR from the reads. The data show around 330,000 distinct CDR3 sequences, with roughly a sixth seen just once and around 12% held by the top ten. Source material: PBMCs. These TCRs come from a human donor in good health (CMV status not recorded). Some clones in this sample may be carry-over from other donors' samples.

This clonotype was counted many times. V is TRBV7-2 and J is TRBJ2-3, with 8 bases matching TRBD2. CDR3 length: 17 amino acids. Germline V lookup: CDR1 SGHTA, CDR2 FQGNSA. The trim removed 2 bases at V and 1 base at J, leaving 8 bases unmatched. The CDR3 nucleotides are TGTGCCAGCAGCTTAATGGCTGCGCGGGGGGGCACAGATACGCAGTATTTT. Its translation is CASSLMAARGGTDTQYF.

This clonotype was counted only a few times. The chain is built from TRBV7-9 and TRBJ1-4; TRBD1 matches at 7 bases. In germline, CDR1 is SEHNR, CDR2 FQNEAQ (reference sequence). V shed 6 bases, J shed 5 bases, and the junction held 9 bases outside the gene matches. The CDR3 has 15 residues. CDR3 protein: CASSQGRGQNEKLFF. The DNA of the CDR3 is TGTGCCAGCAGTCAAGGGCGGGGACAGAATGAAAAACTGTTTTTT. Full variable domain (remainder filled in from reference TRBV7-9 and TRBJ1-4): DTGVSQNPRHKITKRGQNVTFRCDPISEHNRLYWYRQTLGQGPEFLTYFQNEAQLEKSRLLSDRFSAERPKGSFSTLEIQRTEQGDSAMYLCASSQGRGQNEKLFFGSGTQLSVL.

This sequence joins TRBV15 and TRBJ2-3; D gene unclear. The germline gives CDR1 LNHNV, CDR2 YYDKDF (reference sequence). This CDR3 is built from 14 residues. V was shortened by 1 base and J by 4 bases, with 9 bases between the two germline ends. Here the CDR3 DNA reads TGTGCCACCAGCAGAGGGCTAGTGGCAGATACGCAGTATTTT. This sequence encodes CATSRGLVADTQYF. Combining the CDR3 with reference TRBV15 and TRBJ2-3 gives the whole variable domain DAMVIQNPRYQVTQFGKPVTLSCSQTLNHNVMYWYQQKSSQAPKLLFHYYDKDFNNEADTPDNFQSRRPNTSFCFLDIRSPGLGDTAMYLCATSRGLVADTQYFGPGTRLTVL.

Ten or more counts support this clonotype. V is TRBV19 and J is TRBJ2-7, with D tentatively TRBD2 (5 bases). The ends were cut back, 2 bases at V and 7 bases at J, with 9 bases in the middle. The CDR3 spans 12 residues. Germline-derived CDR1 and CDR2 are LNHDA and SQIVND (reference sequence). CDR3 amino acids: CASSIPRGEQYF. As DNA, the CDR3 is TGTGCCAGTAGTATACCCAGAGGGGAGCAGTACTTC.

This clonotype was observed a handful of times. The CDR3 reads CASSAALSGTGTGELFF. The CDR3 DNA sequence: TGTGCCAGCAGCGCCGCCCTATCCGGGACAGGCACCGGGGAGCTGTTTTTT. The chain joins TRBV5-5 to TRBJ2-2, with 8 bases lining up with TRBD1. The CDR3 has 17 residues. Germline CDR1 SGHKS, CDR2 YYEKEE (reference sequence). The junction had 12 bases not matched to a gene; V was cut back by 4 bases and J by 4 bases.

This clonotype was detected many times. The genes are TRBV6-5 and TRBJ2-5, with D hard to call. CDR3 length: 14 residues. With 5 bases removed from V and 1 base from J, the gap between germline ends came to 11 bases. The germline V gene encodes CDR1 MNHEY and CDR2 SVGAGI. In DNA form, the CDR3 reads TGTGCCAGCAGTCGAAGGACCTCCCAAGAGACCCAGTACTTC. This encodes CASSRRTSQETQYF.

This clonotype appeared a few times. The V call is TRBV28, the J call TRBJ1-4; 7 positions agree with TRBD1. The germline CDR1 and CDR2 sequences are MDHEN and SYDVKM. The length of the CDR3 is 14 residues. Trimming cost V 3 bases and J 4 bases; bases outside gene matches: 2. The CDR3 protein is CASSLQGVNEKLFF. The DNA of the CDR3 is TGTGCCAGCAGTTTGCAGGGGGTTAATGAAAAACTGTTTTTT.

In its sample, this clonotype was seen many times. The gene calls are TRBV6-1 and TRBJ1-4, with D unclear. The germline V gene encodes CDR1 MNHNS and CDR2 SASEGT. The CDR3 sequence is 13 residues long. Deletions cut 1 base from V and 7 bases from J, with 7 bases between. CDR3 residues: CASSEVRGEKLFF. DNA for the CDR3: TGTGCCAGCAGTGAAGTGCGAGGTGAAAAACTGTTTTTT.

There are many counts of this clonotype. The chain links TRBV7-2 to TRBJ2-1; D might be TRBD2 (5 bases). Germline CDR1 SGHTA, CDR2 FQGNSA. The CDR3 loop spans 16 amino acids. Trimming stripped 3 bases from V and 8 bases from J, with 20 bases between. The CDR3 sequence: CASSLFEGRVSDEQFF. The CDR3 region has the DNA TGTGCCAGCAGCTTGTTTGAGGGAAGGGTTAGCGATGAGCAGTTCTTC. The complete variable domain, with remaining parts taken from reference TRBV7-2 and TRBJ2-1, reads GAGVSQSPSNKVTEKGKDVELRCDPISGHTALYWYRQSLGQGLEFLIYFQGNSAPDKSGLPSDRFSAERTGGSVSTLTIQRTQQEDSAVYLCASSLFEGRVSDEQFFGPGTRLTVL.

This clonotype showed up many times. The chain couples TRBV19 to TRBJ2-6; 9 positions agree with TRBD1. The V segment lost 6 bases and the J segment 0 bases; nucleotides outside the gene matches: 12. The CDR3 length is 19 residues. The V gene's germline CDR1 is LNHDA and CDR2 SQIVND (reference sequence). CDR3 amino acids: CASRPGPGQGASGANVLTF. The CDR3 DNA reads TGTGCCAGTAGACCAGGTCCGGGACAGGGAGCCTCTGGGGCCAACGTCCTGACTTTC.

This chain uses TRBV20-1 with TRBJ2-4, with D unclear. V was pared by 6 bases and J by 0 bases, with 9 bases between. This CDR3 is 13 amino acids long. Germline V gene lookup returns CDR1 DFQATT and CDR2 SNEGSKA (reference sequence). CDR3 in amino acids: CSALNLAKNIQYF. In DNA form, the CDR3 reads TGCAGTGCCCTCAATCTAGCCAAAAACATTCAGTACTTC.

The chain couples TRBV19 to TRBJ2-2; no firm D call. The V end lost 1 base, the J end lost 7 bases, and 4 bases lay between the germline ends. The CDR3 has 12 residues. From germline, CDR1 is LNHDA and CDR2 SQIVND (reference sequence). The CDR3, as DNA: TGTGCCAGTAGTATAGGGAACGGGGAGCTGTTTTTT. It translates to CASSIGNGELFF.

This clonotype was recorded a few times. The chain uses TRBV2 and TRBJ2-7; 7 bases are a match to TRBD1. Germline assignment: CDR1 SNHLY and CDR2 FYNNEI. V dropped 8 bases and J dropped 3; count of bases not matched to a gene: 7. The CDR3 is 13 amino acids. The CDR3 sequence is CASLRDRGYEQYF. As DNA, the CDR3 is TGTGCCAGCCTCCGGGACAGAGGCTACGAGCAGTACTTC.

The V gene is TRBV2, the J gene TRBJ2-2; no clear D gene. This CDR3 has 15 amino acids. Per the germline V gene, CDR1 is SNHLY and CDR2 is FYNNEI. V shed 4 bases and J shed 4 bases, with 13 bases lying between them. CDR3 coding DNA: TGTGCCAGCAGTGCTATCACATCGGGCACCGGGGAGCTGTTTTTT. Protein product: CASSAITSGTGELFF. The variable domain in full, with the rest retrieved from reference TRBV2 and TRBJ2-2, is EPEVTQTPSHQVTQMGQEVILRCVPISNHLYFYWYRQILGQKVEFLVSFYNNEISEKSEIFDDQFSVERPDGSNFTLKIRSTKLEDSAMYFCASSAITSGTGELFFGEGSRLTVL.

In this sample, this clonotype turned up a few times. This chain connects TRBV20-1 to TRBJ1-2, with a weak D call TRBD1 (5 bases). Looked up from germline, CDR1 is DFQATT and CDR2 is SNEGSKA (reference sequence). The ends were cut back, 4 bases at V and 8 bases at J, with 11 bases in the middle. This CDR3 region has 11 residues. The CDR3 loop is CSATDSGGYTF. CDR3 DNA sequence: TGCAGTGCTACCGACAGCGGCGGCTACACCTTC.

The chain employs TRBV4-3 and TRBJ2-3; D not resolved. V was shortened by 0 bases and J by 1 base, with 5 bases between the two germline ends. CDR1 LGHNA and CDR2 YSLEER come from the germline V gene. This CDR3 is built from 14 residues. The CDR3 sequence is CASSQDLGTDTQYF. The CDR3 DNA reads as TGCGCCAGCAGCCAAGATCTGGGCACAGATACGCAGTATTTT.

This clonotype turned up a few times. The chain combines TRBV5-1 with TRBJ2-3; 10 bases match TRBD1. The CDR3 is made up of 17 amino acids. The germline gives CDR1 SGHRS, CDR2 YFSETQ. V trimming: 0 bases; J trimming: 2 bases; junction bases outside the gene matches: 6. The CDR3 DNA follows: TGCGCCAGCAGCTTGGAACCCGGGACAGGGGTCACAGATACGCAGTATTTT. Translating it yields CASSLEPGTGVTDTQYF.

This clonotype was observed at least ten times. The rearrangement links TRBV27 to TRBJ2-7; 8 bases agree with TRBD1. There are 18 residues in the CDR3. Unmatched junction bases numbered 16, after V lost 4 bases and J lost 2 bases. Germline V lookup: CDR1 MNHEY, CDR2 SMNVEV (reference sequence). This CDR3 reads CASSSLGQGLEAPYEQYF. Written as DNA, the CDR3 is TGTGCCAGCAGTTCCCTCGGACAGGGTTTGGAAGCACCCTACGAGCAGTACTTC.

The rearrangement links TRBV15 to TRBJ1-2, with a possible D match to TRBD1 (5 bases). V gave up 0 bases and J gave up 1 base, with 18 bases separating them. The length of the CDR3 is 18 residues. The germline CDR1 and CDR2 sequences are LNHNV and YYDKDF (reference sequence). In DNA form, the CDR3 reads TGTGCCACCAGCAGAGAGGGCGGGACTCCCTCCCTTAACTATGGCTACACCTTC. Translation gives CATSREGGTPSLNYGYTF.

This clonotype was observed many times. V gene TRBV7-3 combines with J gene TRBJ1-6; 7 bases fit TRBD1. J lost 2 bases, V lost 6 bases, and 16 bases had no gene match. This CDR3 comprises 19 residues. Per germline, CDR1 SGHTA and CDR2 FQGTGA. This CDR3 is CASSTPRTGPRPYNSPLHF. The CDR3, as DNA: TGTGCCAGCAGTACTCCCCGGACAGGCCCTAGACCCTATAATTCACCCCTCCACTTT. Using reference TRBV7-3 and TRBJ1-6 for the parts outside the CDR3, the full variable domain is GAGVSQTPSNKVTEKGKYVELRCDPISGHTALYWYRQSLGQGPEFLIYFQGTGAADDSGLPNDRFFAVRPEGSVSTLKIQRTERGDSAVYLCASSTPRTGPRPYNSPLHFGNGTRLTVT.

The V and J genes are TRBV20-1 and TRBJ2-5; 7 bases map to TRBD1. With 2 bases clipped from V and 1 base from J, the junction kept 4 bases outside the gene matches. The CDR3 sequence is 14 residues long. Per the germline V gene, CDR1 is DFQATT and CDR2 is SNEGSKA (reference sequence). The CDR3 here is CSARSGTAQETQYF. The CDR3 DNA sequence: TGCAGTGCTAGATCGGGGACAGCCCAAGAGACCCAGTACTTC.

The table lists this clonotype with many counts. This chain uses TRBV7-2 with TRBJ1-4; D gene unclear. The CDR3 spans 16 residues. Germline CDR1 is SGHTA and CDR2 is FQGNSA. The germline V and J ends were trimmed by 2 bases and 2 bases, with 12 bases remaining between them. The CDR3 coding sequence is TGTGCCAGCAGCTTATATTCGGGCAGCACTAATGAAAAACTGTTTTTT. It translates to CASSLYSGSTNEKLFF.

V is TRBV18 and J is TRBJ2-1; 7 positions match TRBD1. CDR1 KGHSH and CDR2 LQKENI come from the germline V gene. Germline trimming cut 0 bases from V and 5 bases from J; bases unmatched to any gene: 4. CDR3 size: 15 residues. CDR3: CASSPPGTANNEQFF. The CDR3 region has the DNA TGTGCCAGCTCACCACCCGGGACAGCCAACAATGAGCAGTTCTTC. Based on the CDR3 plus reference TRBV18 and TRBJ2-1, the full variable domain is NAGVMQNPRHLVRRRGQEARLRCSPMKGHSHVYWYRQLPEEGLKFMVYLQKENIIDESGMPKERFSAEFPKEGPSILRIQQVVRGDSAAYFCASSPPGTANNEQFFGPGTRLTVL.

In its sample, this clonotype was seen a few times. This chain connects TRBV5-1 to TRBJ2-3, with TRBD2 matching over 9 bases. Germline lookup yields CDR1 SGHRS and CDR2 YFSETQ. The CDR3 has 14 residues. With V trimmed by 4 bases and J by 7 bases, 7 bases remained unmatched. DNA of the CDR3: TGCGCCAGCAGCCCCGCGGGAGGGCTATATACGCAGTATTTT. This gives the protein CASSPAGGLYTQYF. Variable domain in full (rest from reference TRBV5-1 and TRBJ2-3): KAGVTQTPRYLIKTRGQQVTLSCSPISGHRSVSWYQQTPGQGLQFLFEYFSETQRNKGNFPGRFSGRQFSNSRSEMNVSTLELGDSALYLCASSPAGGLYTQYFGPGTRLTVL.

CDR3 in DNA: TGCAGCGTCGGCGACGTGACAGGGGCCCAATATGGCTACACCTTC. This sequence encodes CSVGDVTGAQYGYTF. The genes are TRBV29-1 and TRBJ1-2; TRBD1 matches at 8 bases. Unmatched junction bases numbered 14, after V lost 6 bases and J lost 5 bases. Per germline, CDR1 SQVTM and CDR2 ANQGSEA. CDR3 size: 15 residues.